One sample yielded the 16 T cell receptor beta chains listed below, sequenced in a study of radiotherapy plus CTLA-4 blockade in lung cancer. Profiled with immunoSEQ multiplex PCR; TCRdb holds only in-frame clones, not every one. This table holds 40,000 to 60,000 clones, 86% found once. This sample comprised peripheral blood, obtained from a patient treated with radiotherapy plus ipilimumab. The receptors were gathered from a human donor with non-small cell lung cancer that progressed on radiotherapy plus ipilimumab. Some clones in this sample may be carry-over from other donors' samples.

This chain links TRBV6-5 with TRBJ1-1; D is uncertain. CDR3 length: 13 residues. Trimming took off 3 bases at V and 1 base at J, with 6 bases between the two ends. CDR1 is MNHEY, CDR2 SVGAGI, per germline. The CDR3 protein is CASSYRGNTEAFF. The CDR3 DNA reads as TGTGCCAGCAGTTATCGGGGGAACACTGAAGCTTTCTTT.

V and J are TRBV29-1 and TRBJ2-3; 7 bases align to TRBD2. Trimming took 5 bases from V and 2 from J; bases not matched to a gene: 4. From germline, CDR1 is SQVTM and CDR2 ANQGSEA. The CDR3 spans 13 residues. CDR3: CSVLLALTDTQYF. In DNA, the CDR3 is TGCAGCGTTTTACTAGCGCTCACAGATACGCAGTATTTT.

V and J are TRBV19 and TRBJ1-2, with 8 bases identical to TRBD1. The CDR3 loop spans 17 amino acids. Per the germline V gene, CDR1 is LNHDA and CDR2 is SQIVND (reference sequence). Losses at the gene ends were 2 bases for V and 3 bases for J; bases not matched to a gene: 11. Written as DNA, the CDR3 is TGTGCCAGTAGTATATTAGGGCAGGGGGCCTTGGACTATGGCTACACCTTC. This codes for CASSILGQGALDYGYTF. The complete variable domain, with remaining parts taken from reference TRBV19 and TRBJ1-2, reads DGGITQSPKYLFRKEGQNVTLSCEQNLNHDAMYWYRQDPGQGLRLIYYSQIVNDFQKGDIAEGYSVSREKKESFPLTVTSAQKNPTAFYLCASSILGQGALDYGYTFGSGTRLTVV.

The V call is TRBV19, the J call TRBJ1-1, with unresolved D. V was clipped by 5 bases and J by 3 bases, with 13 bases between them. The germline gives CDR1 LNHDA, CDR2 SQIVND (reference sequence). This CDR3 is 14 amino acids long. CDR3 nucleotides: TGTGCCAGTAGTCCTCGTAGGGAGCACACTGAAGCTTTCTTT. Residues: CASSPRREHTEAFF.

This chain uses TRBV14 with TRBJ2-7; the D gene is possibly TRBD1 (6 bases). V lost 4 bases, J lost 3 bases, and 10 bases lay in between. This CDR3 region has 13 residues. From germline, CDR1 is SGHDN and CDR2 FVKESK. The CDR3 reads CASSPGHIYEQYF. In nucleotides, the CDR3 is TGTGCCAGCAGCCCGGGACACATCTACGAGCAGTACTTC.

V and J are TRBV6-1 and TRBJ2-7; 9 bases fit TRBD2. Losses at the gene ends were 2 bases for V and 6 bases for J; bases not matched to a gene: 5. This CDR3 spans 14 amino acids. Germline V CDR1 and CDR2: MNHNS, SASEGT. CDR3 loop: CASSERRGGAEQYF. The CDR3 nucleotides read TGTGCCAGCAGTGAACGGCGGGGGGGCGCCGAGCAGTACTTC.

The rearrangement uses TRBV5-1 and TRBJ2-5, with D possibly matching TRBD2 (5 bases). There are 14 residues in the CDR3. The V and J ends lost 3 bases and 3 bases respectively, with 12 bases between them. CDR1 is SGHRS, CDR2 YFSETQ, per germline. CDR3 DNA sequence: TGCGCCAGCAGCTCCCCCGGGCGGGAAGAGACCCAGTACTTC. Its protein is CASSSPGREETQYF.

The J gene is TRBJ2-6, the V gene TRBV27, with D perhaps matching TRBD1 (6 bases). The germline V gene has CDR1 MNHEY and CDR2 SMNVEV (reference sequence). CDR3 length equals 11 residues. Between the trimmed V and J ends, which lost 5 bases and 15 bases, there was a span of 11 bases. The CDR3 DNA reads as TGTGCCAGCAGTGGGGGACACCACCTGACTTTC. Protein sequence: CASSGGHHLTF.

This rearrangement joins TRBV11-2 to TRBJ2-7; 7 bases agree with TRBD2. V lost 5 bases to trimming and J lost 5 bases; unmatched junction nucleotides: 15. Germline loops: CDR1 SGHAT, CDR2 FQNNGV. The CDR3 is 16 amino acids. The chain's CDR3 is CASSPLKGGGPNEQYF. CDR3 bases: TGTGCCAGCAGCCCCCTAAAGGGCGGGGGACCCAACGAGCAGTACTTC. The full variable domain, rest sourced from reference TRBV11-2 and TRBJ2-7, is EAGVAQSPRYKIIEKRQSVAFWCNPISGHATLYWYQQILGQGPKLLIQFQNNGVVDDSQLPKDRFSAERLKGVDSTLKIQPAKLEDSAVYLCASSPLKGGGPNEQYFGPGTRLTVT.

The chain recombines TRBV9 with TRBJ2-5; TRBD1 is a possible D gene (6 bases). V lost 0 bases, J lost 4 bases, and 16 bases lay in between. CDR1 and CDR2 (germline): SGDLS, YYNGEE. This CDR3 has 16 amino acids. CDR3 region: CASSVGAGGTGETQYF. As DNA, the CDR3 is TGTGCCAGCAGCGTAGGGGCTGGGGGCACGGGAGAGACCCAGTACTTC. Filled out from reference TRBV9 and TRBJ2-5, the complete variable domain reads DSGVTQTPKHLITATGQRVTLRCSPRSGDLSVYWYQQSLDQGLQFLIQYYNGEERAKGNILERFSAQQFPDLHSELNLSSLELGDSALYFCASSVGAGGTGETQYFGPGTRLLVL.

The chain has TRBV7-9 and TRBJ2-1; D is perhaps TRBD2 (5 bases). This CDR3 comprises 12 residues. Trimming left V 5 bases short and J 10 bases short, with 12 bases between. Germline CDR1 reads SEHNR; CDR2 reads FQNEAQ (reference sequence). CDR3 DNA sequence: TGTGCCAGCAGCCGTCTAGCTCGAGAGCAGTTCTTC. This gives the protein CASSRLAREQFF.

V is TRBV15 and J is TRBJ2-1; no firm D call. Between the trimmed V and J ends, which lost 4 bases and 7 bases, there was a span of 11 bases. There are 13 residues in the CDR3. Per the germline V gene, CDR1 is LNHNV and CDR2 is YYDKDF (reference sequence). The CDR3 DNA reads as TGTGCCACCAGCATCCCATTTCTAAATGAGCAGTTCTTC. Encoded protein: CATSIPFLNEQFF.

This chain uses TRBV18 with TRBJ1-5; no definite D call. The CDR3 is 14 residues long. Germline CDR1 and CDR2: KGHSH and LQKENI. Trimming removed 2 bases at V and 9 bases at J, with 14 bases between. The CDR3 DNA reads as TGTGCCAGCTCACCAAGCGAGGGTCGTCCGCCCCAGCATTTT. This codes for CASSPSEGRPPQHF.

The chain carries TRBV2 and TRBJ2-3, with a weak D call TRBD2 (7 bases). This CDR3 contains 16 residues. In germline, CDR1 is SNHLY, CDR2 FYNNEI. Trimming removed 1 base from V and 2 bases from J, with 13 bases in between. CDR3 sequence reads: CASSEGGGRVTDTQYF. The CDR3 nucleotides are TGTGCCAGCAGTGAAGGGGGGGGCCGTGTCACAGATACGCAGTATTTT.

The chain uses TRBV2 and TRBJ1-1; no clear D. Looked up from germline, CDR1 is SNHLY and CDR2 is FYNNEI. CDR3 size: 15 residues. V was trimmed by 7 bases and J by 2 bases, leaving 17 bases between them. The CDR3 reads CASIEGYSSNTEAFF. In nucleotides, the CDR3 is TGTGCCAGCATCGAGGGTTACAGTTCAAACACTGAAGCTTTCTTT.

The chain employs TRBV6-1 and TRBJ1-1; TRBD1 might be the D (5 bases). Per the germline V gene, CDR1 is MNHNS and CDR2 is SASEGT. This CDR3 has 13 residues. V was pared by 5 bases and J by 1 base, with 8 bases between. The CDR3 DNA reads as TGTGCCAGCAGTTCGACAGCGAACACTGAAGCTTTCTTT. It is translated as CASSSTANTEAFF.